One and the same sample provided the 30 T cell receptor beta chains below, sequenced in a study of shared clonotypes between healthy human individuals (dated by TCRdb to between 2020 and 2021). CD8 naive samples were CD45RO-negative cells positively selected for CCR7, giving a CD45RA+CCR7+ population that excluded TemRA cells. Receptors were amplified or captured by the immunoSEQ multiplex PCR assay. The clones in this table, taken by TCRdb from immuneACCESS, are in-frame only. Not every clone is retained; where verified, under half of the shortfall comes from an unresolved V gene, and the cause of the rest is unknown. This sample is represented by about 2.1 million clones; 93% of them were singletons. In total, the top ten clones hold around 1.8% of the sample. Sequenced material: naive CD8+ T cells from PBMCs. What the cell subset or site label conveys for this sample: CD45RA+CCR7+. The origin of the receptors is a man between 18 and 35 years old in good health. Some clones in this sample may be carry-over from other donors' samples.

The chain joins TRBV28 to TRBJ2-4; a possible D gene is TRBD1 (7 bases). V shed 4 bases and J shed 0 bases, with 13 bases lying between them. The length of the CDR3 is 16 residues. Germline V gene lookup returns CDR1 MDHEN and CDR2 SYDVKM. CDR3 DNA sequence: TGTGCCAGCAGTTGGGGGGCAGGGGGAGCCAAAAACATTCAGTACTTC. Protein sequence: CASSWGAGGAKNIQYF.

The V gene is TRBV14, the J gene TRBJ1-1; D possibly corresponds to TRBD1 (5 bases). Between the trimmed V and J ends, which lost 3 bases and 0 bases, there was a span of 11 bases. CDR1 is SGHDN and CDR2 is FVKESK in the germline V gene. This CDR3 has 15 amino acids. The CDR3 nucleotides are TGTGCCAGCAGCCACCCGGGACGGCTGAACACTGAAGCTTTCTTT. Its translation: CASSHPGRLNTEAFF. Full variable domain (rest looked up from reference TRBV14 and TRBJ1-1): EAGVTQFPSHSVIEKGQTVTLRCDPISGHDNLYWYRRVMGKEIKFLLHFVKESKQDESGMPNNRFLAERTGGTYSTLKVQPAELEDSGVYFCASSHPGRLNTEAFFGQGTRLTVV.

This clone was detected once. The rearrangement joins TRBV27 to TRBJ1-2; possibly TRBD1 for D (5 bases). V shed 4 bases and J shed 6 bases, with 15 bases lying between them. This CDR3 spans 14 amino acids. Per the germline V gene, CDR1 is MNHEY and CDR2 is SMNVEV (reference sequence). For the CDR3, the DNA is TGTGCCAGCAGTTCGTTAGGGGATCCAAATGGCTACACCTTC. Translated, it gives CASSSLGDPNGYTF.

The CDR3 region is CASSLVGTGTLEKSGNTIYF. The CDR3 DNA reads as TGTGCCAGCAGTTTGGTGGGGACAGGGACCTTGGAAAAATCTGGAAACACCATATATTTT. The rearrangement uses TRBV28 and TRBJ1-3; 9 nucleotides line up with TRBD1. V gave up 3 bases and J gave up 1 base; unmatched junction bases: 16. From germline, CDR1 is MDHEN and CDR2 SYDVKM. The CDR3 consists of 20 residues.

The V and J genes are TRBV19 and TRBJ1-5; TRBD1 agrees at 8 bases. Germline V gene data show CDR1 as LNHDA and CDR2 as SQIVND (reference sequence). V dropped 6 bases and J dropped 4; count of bases not matched to a gene: 8. CDR3 length equals 15 residues. The CDR3 loop reads CASRSTDRGNQPQHF. The CDR3 bases are TGTGCCAGTAGGTCGACTGACAGGGGAAATCAGCCCCAGCATTTT.

Comment on this clone: Other DNA sequences of this sample code for an identical CDR3. The rearrangement links TRBV27 to TRBJ2-7; perhaps TRBD2 as D (6 bases). The CDR3 sequence is 14 residues long. Germline V CDR1 and CDR2: MNHEY, SMNVEV (reference sequence). V was cut by 4 bases and J by 1 base, with 11 bases left in between. The DNA for the CDR3 is TGTGCCAGCAGTTATGGAGGGACGTCCTACGAGCAGTACTTC. This gives the protein CASSYGGTSYEQYF.

J is TRBJ2-7 and V is TRBV7-9, with D possibly being TRBD2 (6 bases). The CDR3 contains 16 residues. Between the trimmed V and J ends, which lost 3 bases and 1 base, there was a span of 16 bases. Germline V CDR1 and CDR2: SEHNR, FQNEAQ (reference sequence). The CDR3 loop reads CASSLGPGLTSYEQYF. The CDR3 bases are TGTGCCAGCAGCTTGGGTCCGGGACTGACTTCCTACGAGCAGTACTTC. Together with reference TRBV7-9 and TRBJ2-7, the CDR3 gives the full variable domain: DTGVSQNPRHKITKRGQNVTFRCDPISEHNRLYWYRQTLGQGPEFLTYFQNEAQLEKSRLLSDRFSAERPKGSFSTLEIQRTEQGDSAMYLCASSLGPGLTSYEQYFGPGTRLTVT.

In the case of this clone: This sample also contains other DNA sequences that code for the same CDR3. J is TRBJ1-1 and V is TRBV5-5, with D maybe TRBD1 (6 bases). This CDR3 has 15 residues. The germline gives CDR1 SGHKS, CDR2 YYEKEE (reference sequence). The germline V and J ends were trimmed by 4 bases and 0 bases, with 13 bases remaining between them. The chain's CDR3 is CASSPRTAMNTEAFF. In DNA, the CDR3 is TGTGCCAGCAGCCCTCGGACAGCTATGAACACTGAAGCTTTCTTT.

The V call is TRBV11-2, the J call TRBJ2-7; no definite D call. The CDR3 contains 16 residues. Germline CDR1 and CDR2: SGHAT and FQNNGV. Trimming removed 1 base at V and 3 bases at J, with 16 bases between. CDR3 sequence (DNA): TGTGCCAGCAGCTTAGGATTCGGTCAAGCCTTCTACGAGCAGTACTTC. The encoded protein is CASSLGFGQAFYEQYF.

This chain links TRBV12-5 with TRBJ2-3, with TRBD2 matching over 9 bases. Germline trimming cut 4 bases from V and 6 bases from J; bases unmatched to any gene: 11. This CDR3 spans 16 amino acids. Germline CDR1 LGHNT, CDR2 FRNRAP. The DNA for the CDR3 is TGTGCTAGTGGTTGGGGAGGCGGGAGGGCCTCGGATACGCAGTATTTT. Amino acids: CASGWGGGRASDTQYF.

The chain has TRBV11-2 and TRBJ2-7; D possibly corresponds to TRBD2 (5 bases). V lost 6 bases to trimming and J lost 10 bases, with 13 bases between them. The length of the CDR3 is 11 residues. CDR1 is SGHAT and CDR2 is FQNNGV in the germline V gene. The CDR3 nucleotides are TGTGCCAGCAGATTCCGGGGATACCAGTACTTC. This encodes CASRFRGYQYF.

This chain links TRBV29-1 with TRBJ2-7; no clear D. This CDR3 is built from 13 residues. The V and J ends lost 1 base and 2 bases respectively, with 9 bases between them. The germline CDR1 and CDR2 sequences are SQVTM and ANQGSEA. The CDR3 region is CSVEGLGTYEQYF. The CDR3 region has the DNA TGCAGCGTTGAAGGGCTAGGGACCTACGAGCAGTACTTC.

The V call is TRBV9, the J call TRBJ2-7; D uncertain. The germline V and J ends were trimmed by 0 bases and 0 bases, with 10 bases remaining between them. Per the germline V gene, CDR1 is SGDLS and CDR2 is YYNGEE. The CDR3 consists of 15 residues. The chain's CDR3 is CASSVDTTSSYEQYF. CDR3 nucleotide sequence: TGTGCCAGCAGCGTAGATACGACGAGCTCCTACGAGCAGTACTTC.

This chain links TRBV5-1 with TRBJ2-2; 10 bases map to TRBD1. Germline trimming cut 6 bases from V and 4 bases from J; bases unmatched to any gene: 9. This CDR3 has 16 amino acids. Per the germline V gene, CDR1 is SGHRS and CDR2 is YFSETQ. The CDR3 nucleotides read TGCGCCAGCACCCAAGGGACAGGGGTGCTCACCGGGGAGCTGTTTTTT. It yields the protein CASTQGTGVLTGELFF.

To note about this clone: Different DNA sequences within this sample yield the same CDR3. The rearrangement joins TRBV27 to TRBJ2-5, with 14 bases identical to TRBD2. The V and J ends lost 2 bases and 5 bases, in that order; junction bases with no gene match: 4. CDR3 length: 16 amino acids. Germline V lookup: CDR1 MNHEY, CDR2 SMNVEV (reference sequence). CDR3 nucleotide sequence: TGTGCCAGCAGTTTAAGGGGACTAGCGGGAGTTGAGACCCAGTACTTC. It is translated as CASSLRGLAGVETQYF.

Worth noting for this clone: Additional DNA sequences in this sample encode the identical CDR3. The chain couples TRBV28 to TRBJ1-1, with D unresolved. Looked up from germline, CDR1 is MDHEN and CDR2 is SYDVKM. This CDR3 contains 12 residues. The CDR3 DNA is TGTGCAGCAGGTTGGGGGAACACTGAAGCTTTCTTT. It codes for CAAGWGNTEAFF. The full variable domain, with the rest looked up from reference TRBV28 and TRBJ1-1, is DVKVTQSSRYLVKRTGEKVFLECVQDMDHENMFWYRQDPGLGLRLIYFSYDVKMKEKGDIPEGYSVSREKKERFSLILESASTNQTSMYLCAAGWGNTEAFFGQGTRLTVV.

The chain carries TRBV21-1 and TRBJ1-5; the tabulated D call, TRBD1, remains unverified against the DNA. TRBV21-1 is a documented pseudogene. This CDR3 region has 15 residues. The CDR3 sequence is CASSSGTGDNQPQHF. CDR3 sequence (DNA): TGTGCCAGCAGCTCCGGGACAGGGGACAATCAGCCCCAGCATTTT.

This clone was recorded once. The rearrangement joins TRBV5-8 to TRBJ1-2, with D possibly TRBD1 on 5 matching bases. The germline V and J ends were trimmed by 0 bases and 11 bases, with 11 bases remaining between them. This CDR3 contains 12 residues. CDR1 is SGHTS, CDR2 YDEGEE, per germline. CDR3: CASSLGGRVYTF. CDR3 sequence (DNA): TGTGCCAGCAGCTTGGGGGGGAGAGTGTACACCTTC.

The chain is built from TRBV6-5 and TRBJ1-1, with D perhaps matching TRBD1 (5 bases). Germline loops: CDR1 MNHEY, CDR2 SVGAGI. There are 14 residues in the CDR3. Trimming stripped 2 bases from V and 4 bases from J, with 11 bases between. The CDR3 nucleotides read TGTGCCAGCAGTTACGAGCCTAGGGGCACTGAAGCTTTCTTT. Amino acid sequence: CASSYEPRGTEAFF.

The chain couples TRBV27 to TRBJ2-1; TRBD2 matches at 10 bases. Germline CDR1 and CDR2: MNHEY and SMNVEV (reference sequence). Germline trimming cut 11 bases from V and 8 bases from J; bases unmatched to any gene: 12. The CDR3 runs to 14 residues. The CDR3 DNA reads TGTGCCGCCGCGGCTAGCGGGAGTTATCATGAGCAGTTCTTC. The encoded protein is CAAAASGSYHEQFF.

Concerning this clone itself: Distinct nucleotide sequences in the sample also encode this CDR3. The chain uses TRBV28 and TRBJ2-7, with 7 bases identical to TRBD2. V lost 2 bases to trimming and J lost 2 bases; unmatched junction nucleotides: 6. CDR3 size: 15 residues. Germline-derived CDR1 and CDR2 are MDHEN and SYDVKM. CDR3 loop: CASSLGLAATYEQYF. The CDR3 DNA follows: TGTGCCAGCAGTTTAGGGCTAGCGGCAACCTACGAGCAGTACTTC.

The chain couples TRBV11-2 to TRBJ2-1, with 7 bases identical to TRBD2. Germline V lookup: CDR1 SGHAT, CDR2 FQNNGV. The V gene end was trimmed by 5 bases and the J gene end by 8 bases; junction bases not matched to a gene: 15. CDR3 length: 16 amino acids. The CDR3 DNA reads TGTGCCAGCAGCCTCCGAGCGGGATCAATGAACGATGAGCAGTTCTTC. It translates to CASSLRAGSMNDEQFF. Filled out from reference TRBV11-2 and TRBJ2-1, the complete variable domain reads EAGVAQSPRYKIIEKRQSVAFWCNPISGHATLYWYQQILGQGPKLLIQFQNNGVVDDSQLPKDRFSAERLKGVDSTLKIQPAKLEDSAVYLCASSLRAGSMNDEQFFGPGTRLTVL.

On this clone: At the DNA level, this CDR3 is encoded by other sequences in the same sample as well. V usage is TRBV9 and J usage is TRBJ2-1; possibly TRBD1 for D (5 bases). The CDR3 consists of 13 residues. CDR1 and CDR2 from the germline V gene are SGDLS and YYNGEE. V was clipped by 2 bases and J by 7 bases, with 10 bases between them. The CDR3 bases are TGTGCCAGCAGCGTGGGGCAGGGAAATGAGCAGTTCTTC. Residues: CASSVGQGNEQFF.

V usage is TRBV27 and J usage is TRBJ1-1; 7 bases are a match to TRBD1. Germline CDR1 is MNHEY and CDR2 is SMNVEV (reference sequence). The J segment lost 6 bases and the V segment lost 6 bases, leaving 7 bases of the junction unmatched. This CDR3 comprises 13 residues. CDR3 DNA: TGTGCCAGCAGCCCCGACAGGGTAGCTGAAGCTTTCTTT. This codes for CASSPDRVAEAFF.

The genes are TRBV9 and TRBJ2-1; TRBD2 aligns across 12 bases. Germline V gives CDR1 SGDLS, CDR2 YYNGEE. This CDR3 contains 14 residues. The V gene end was trimmed by 3 bases and the J gene end by 5 bases; junction bases not matched to a gene: 0. CDR3 amino acids: CASSASGRDNEQFF. The CDR3 bases are TGTGCCAGCAGCGCTAGCGGGAGGGACAATGAGCAGTTCTTC. Supplemented by reference TRBV9 and TRBJ2-1, the full variable domain reads DSGVTQTPKHLITATGQRVTLRCSPRSGDLSVYWYQQSLDQGLQFLIQYYNGEERAKGNILERFSAQQFPDLHSELNLSSLELGDSALYFCASSASGRDNEQFFGPGTRLTVL.

The genes are TRBV15 and TRBJ2-1; 12 nucleotides match TRBD2. CDR1 and CDR2 (germline): LNHNV, YYDKDF (reference sequence). Trimming at V came to 4 bases and at J to 4 bases, leaving 2 bases not matched to a gene. The CDR3 sequence is 15 residues long. The CDR3 sequence: CATSITSGGYNEQFF. The DNA of the CDR3 is TGTGCCACCAGCATTACTAGCGGGGGGTACAATGAGCAGTTCTTC.

The chain joins TRBV13 to TRBJ1-1, with TRBD1 matching 8 bases. V trimming: 5 bases; J trimming: 7 bases; junction bases outside the gene matches: 12. CDR3 length equals 15 residues. Per germline, CDR1 PRHDT and CDR2 FYEKMQ (reference sequence). The CDR3: CASSLSGTGRGEAFF. For the CDR3, the DNA is TGTGCCAGCAGCCTATCCGGGACAGGACGTGGTGAAGCTTTCTTT. The complete variable domain, with remaining parts taken from reference TRBV13 and TRBJ1-1, reads AAGVIQSPRHLIKEKRETATLKCYPIPRHDTVYWYQQGPGQDPQFLISFYEKMQSDKGSIPDRFSAQQFSDYHSELNMSSLELGDSALYFCASSLSGTGRGEAFFGQGTRLTVV.

The chain joins TRBV15 to TRBJ2-4; D gene ambiguous. This CDR3 is 19 amino acids long. Germline V gene sequence: CDR1 LNHNV, CDR2 YYDKDF (reference sequence). V dropped 6 bases and J dropped 3 bases, with 27 bases sitting between them. The CDR3 protein is CATSMPSVVSGLIKNIQYF. CDR3 in DNA: TGTGCCACCAGTATGCCCTCGGTAGTGTCAGGCTTAATCAAAAACATTCAGTACTTC.

The J gene is TRBJ2-7, the V gene TRBV19; D unresolved. Trimming shortened V by 3 bases and J by 5 bases, and 14 bases separated the two germline ends. The CDR3 sequence is 14 residues long. Germline V gene sequence: CDR1 LNHDA, CDR2 SQIVND (reference sequence). In DNA, the CDR3 is TGTGCCAGTAGTATTGTGGGCGCAGATGACGAGCAGTACTTC. It yields the protein CASSIVGADDEQYF. The variable domain in full, with the rest retrieved from reference TRBV19 and TRBJ2-7, is DGGITQSPKYLFRKEGQNVTLSCEQNLNHDAMYWYRQDPGQGLRLIYYSQIVNDFQKGDIAEGYSVSREKKESFPLTVTSAQKNPTAFYLCASSIVGADDEQYFGPGTRLTVT.

This clone was recorded once. This chain connects TRBV14 to TRBJ2-7; 10 nucleotides match TRBD2. After removal of 0 bases from V and 6 bases from J, the junction contained 8 bases not matched to a gene. This CDR3 region has 16 residues. Germline V gives CDR1 SGHDN, CDR2 FVKESK. CDR3 loop: CASSQDVASGRLEQYF. The CDR3 nucleotides are TGTGCCAGCAGCCAAGATGTGGCTAGCGGGAGACTCGAGCAGTACTTC.